Sequencing of this T cell receptor beta chain was carried out in a study of cytomegalovirus exposure and HLA in healthy donors. This CDR3 is built from 14 residues. V lost 2 bases to trimming and J lost 4 bases, with 11 bases between them. Looked up from germline, CDR1 is SEHNR and CDR2 is FQNEAQ (reference sequence). 60 Vbeta and 13 Jbeta primers were used in PCR. Generated by immunoSEQ multiplex PCR, the TCRdb table keeps only in-frame clones and is missing some. The table has 80,000 to 95,000 clones, roughly 86% seen once; the top ten hold 8.5% to 10%. The receptor was derived from a man in his thirties or forties in good health and CMV-seropositive. The specimen sequenced was PBMCs. This chain connects TRBV7-9 to TRBJ2-5, with a weak D call TRBD2 (6 bases). CDR3 sequence (DNA): TGTGCCAGCAGCTTACTGCGGGGCTTAGAGACCCAGTACTTC. Its protein is CASSLLRGLETQYF.